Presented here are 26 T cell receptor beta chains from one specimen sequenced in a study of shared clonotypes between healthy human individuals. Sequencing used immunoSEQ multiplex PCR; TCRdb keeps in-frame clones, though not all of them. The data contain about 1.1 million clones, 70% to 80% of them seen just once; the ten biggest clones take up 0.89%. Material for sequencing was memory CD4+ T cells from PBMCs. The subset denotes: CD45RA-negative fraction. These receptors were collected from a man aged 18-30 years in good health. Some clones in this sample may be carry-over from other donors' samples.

This CDR3 is CASSLVVAEQYF. The CDR3 nucleotides are TGTGCCAGCAGCTTAGTAGTCGCCGAGCAGTACTTC. V usage is TRBV7-8 and J usage is TRBJ2-7; no clear D. Germline V gives CDR1 SGHVS, CDR2 FQNEAQ. The CDR3 has 12 residues. The ends were cut back, 1 base at V and 6 bases at J, with 7 bases in the middle.

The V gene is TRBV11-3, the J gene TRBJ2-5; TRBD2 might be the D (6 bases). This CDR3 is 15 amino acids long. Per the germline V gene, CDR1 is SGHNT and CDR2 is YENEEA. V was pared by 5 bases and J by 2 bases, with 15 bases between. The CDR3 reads CASSPGLSVQETQYF. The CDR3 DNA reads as TGTGCCAGCAGCCCGGGACTTTCCGTACAAGAGACCCAGTACTTC. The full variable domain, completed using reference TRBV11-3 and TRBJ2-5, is EAGVVQSPRYKIIEKKQPVAFWCNPISGHNTLYWYLQNLGQGPELLIRYENEEAVDDSQLPKDRFSAERLKGVDSTLKIQPAELGDSAVYLCASSPGLSVQETQYFGPGTRLLVL.

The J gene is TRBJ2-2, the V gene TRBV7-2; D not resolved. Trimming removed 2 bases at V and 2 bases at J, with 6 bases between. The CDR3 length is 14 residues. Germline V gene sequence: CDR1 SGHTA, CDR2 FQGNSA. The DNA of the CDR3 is TGTGCCAGCAGCTTATCGGTAAACACCGGGGAGCTGTTTTTT. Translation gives CASSLSVNTGELFF.

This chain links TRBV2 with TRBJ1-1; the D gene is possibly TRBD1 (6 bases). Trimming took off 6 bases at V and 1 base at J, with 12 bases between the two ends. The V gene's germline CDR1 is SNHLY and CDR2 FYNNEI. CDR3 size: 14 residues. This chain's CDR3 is CASRKQGTNTEAFF. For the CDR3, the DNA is TGTGCCAGCAGGAAACAGGGAACGAACACTGAAGCTTTCTTT. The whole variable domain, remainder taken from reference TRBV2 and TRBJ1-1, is EPEVTQTPSHQVTQMGQEVILRCVPISNHLYFYWYRQILGQKVEFLVSFYNNEISEKSEIFDDQFSVERPDGSNFTLKIRSTKLEDSAMYFCASRKQGTNTEAFFGQGTRLTVV.

Here the CDR3 reads CASSLPGGQRAGELFF. Here the CDR3 DNA reads TGTGCCAGCAGTCTCCCCGGGGGACAGCGGGCCGGGGAGCTGTTTTTT. The genes are TRBV28 and TRBJ2-2; tentatively, D is TRBD1 (7 bases). Germline CDR1 reads MDHEN; CDR2 reads SYDVKM. The CDR3 runs 16 residues. Trimming took 5 bases from V and 6 from J, leaving 19 bases between them.

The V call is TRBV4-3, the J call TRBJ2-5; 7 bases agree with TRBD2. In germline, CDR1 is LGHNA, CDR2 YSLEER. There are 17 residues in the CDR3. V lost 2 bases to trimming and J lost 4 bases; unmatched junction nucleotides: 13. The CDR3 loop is CASSQLPSGRGRETQYF. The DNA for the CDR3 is TGCGCCAGCAGCCAACTCCCTAGCGGTCGTGGGAGAGAGACCCAGTACTTC.

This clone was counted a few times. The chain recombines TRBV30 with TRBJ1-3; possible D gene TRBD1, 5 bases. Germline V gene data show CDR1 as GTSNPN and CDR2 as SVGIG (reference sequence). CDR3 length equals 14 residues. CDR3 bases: TGTGGATGGTCGAGGTTCAGGGCTGGAAACACCATATATTTT. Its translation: CGWSRFRAGNTIYF.

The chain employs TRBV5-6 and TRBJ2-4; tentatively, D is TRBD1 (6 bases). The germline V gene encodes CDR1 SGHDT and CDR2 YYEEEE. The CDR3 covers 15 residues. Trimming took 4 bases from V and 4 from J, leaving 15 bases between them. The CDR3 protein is CASSQVGGEKNIQYF. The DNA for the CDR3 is TGTGCCAGCAGCCAGGTAGGGGGAGAAAAAAACATTCAGTACTTC.

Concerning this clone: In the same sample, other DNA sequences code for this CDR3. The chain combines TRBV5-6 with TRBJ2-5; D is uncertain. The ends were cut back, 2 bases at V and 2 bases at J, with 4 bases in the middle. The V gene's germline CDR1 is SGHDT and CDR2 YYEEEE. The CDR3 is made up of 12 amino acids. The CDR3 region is CASSLSQETQYF. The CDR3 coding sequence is TGTGCCAGCAGCTTAAGTCAAGAGACCCAGTACTTC.

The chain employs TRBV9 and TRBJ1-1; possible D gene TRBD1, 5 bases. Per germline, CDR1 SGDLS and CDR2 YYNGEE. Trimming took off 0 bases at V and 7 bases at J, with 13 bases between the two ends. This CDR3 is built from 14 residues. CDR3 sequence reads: CASSVGRRGGEAFF. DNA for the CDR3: TGTGCCAGCAGCGTAGGTCGGAGGGGAGGTGAAGCTTTCTTT.

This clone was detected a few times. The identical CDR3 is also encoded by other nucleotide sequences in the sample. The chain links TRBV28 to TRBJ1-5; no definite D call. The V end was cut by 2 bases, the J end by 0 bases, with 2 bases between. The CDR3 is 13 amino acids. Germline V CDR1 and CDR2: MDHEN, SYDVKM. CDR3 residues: CASSLDSNQPQHF. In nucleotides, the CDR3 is TGTGCCAGCAGTTTAGATAGCAATCAGCCCCAGCATTTT.

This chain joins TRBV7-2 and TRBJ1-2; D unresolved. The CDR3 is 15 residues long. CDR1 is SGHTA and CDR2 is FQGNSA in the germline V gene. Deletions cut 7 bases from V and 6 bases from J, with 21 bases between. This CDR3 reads CASIPIIRTVDGYTF. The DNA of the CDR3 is TGTGCCAGCATTCCCATTATACGGACTGTGGATGGCTACACCTTC.

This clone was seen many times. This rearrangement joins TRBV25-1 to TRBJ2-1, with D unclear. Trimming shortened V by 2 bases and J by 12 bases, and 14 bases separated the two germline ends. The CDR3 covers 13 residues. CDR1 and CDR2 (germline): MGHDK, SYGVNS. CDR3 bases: TGTGCCAGCAGTGAAAACGGCGGATTTAGGCAGTTCTTC. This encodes CASSENGGFRQFF. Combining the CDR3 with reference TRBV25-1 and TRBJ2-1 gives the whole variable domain EADIYQTPRYLVIGTGKKITLECSQTMGHDKMYWYQQDPGMELHLIHYSYGVNSTEKGDLSSESTVSRIRTEHFPLTLESARPSHTSQYLCASSENGGFRQFFGPGTRLTVL.

CDR3 in amino acids: CASSSEGLAGGEQYF. The CDR3 nucleotides read TGTGCCAGCAGCTCGGAGGGACTAGCGGGAGGCGAGCAGTACTTC. The gene calls are TRBV5-4 and TRBJ2-7, with 15 bases fitting TRBD2. Trimming at V came to 3 bases and at J to 6 bases, leaving 4 bases not matched to a gene. This CDR3 contains 15 residues. Germline V gives CDR1 SGHNT, CDR2 YYREEE (reference sequence).

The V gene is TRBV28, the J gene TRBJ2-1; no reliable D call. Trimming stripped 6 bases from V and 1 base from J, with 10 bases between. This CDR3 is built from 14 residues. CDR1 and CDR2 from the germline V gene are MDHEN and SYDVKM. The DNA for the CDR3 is TGTGCCAGCAGACCCGCCCTGTCCTACAATGAGCAGTTCTTC. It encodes CASRPALSYNEQFF.

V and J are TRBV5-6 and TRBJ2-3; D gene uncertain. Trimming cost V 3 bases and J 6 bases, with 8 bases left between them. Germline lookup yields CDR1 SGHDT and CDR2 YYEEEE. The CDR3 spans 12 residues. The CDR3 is CASSSLKDTQYF. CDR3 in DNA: TGTGCCAGCAGCTCCCTTAAGGATACGCAGTATTTT. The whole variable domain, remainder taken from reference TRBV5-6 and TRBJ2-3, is DAGVTQSPTHLIKTRGQQVTLRCSPKSGHDTVSWYQQALGQGPQFIFQYYEEEERQRGNFPDRFSGHQFPNYSSELNVNALLLGDSALYLCASSSLKDTQYFGPGTRLTVL.

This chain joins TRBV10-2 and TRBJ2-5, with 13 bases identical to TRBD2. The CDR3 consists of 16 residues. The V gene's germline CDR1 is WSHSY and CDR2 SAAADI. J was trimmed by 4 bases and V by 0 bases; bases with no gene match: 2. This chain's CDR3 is CASSESGLAGAETQYF. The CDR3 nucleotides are TGCGCCAGCAGTGAGTCTGGACTAGCGGGAGCAGAGACCCAGTACTTC.

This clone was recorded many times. Written as DNA, the CDR3 is TGTGCCAGCAGCGTAGATCAGCGAAATGAAAAACTGTTTTTT. As protein: CASSVDQRNEKLFF. J is TRBJ1-4 and V is TRBV9; no clear D gene. CDR1 is SGDLS and CDR2 is YYNGEE in the germline V gene. V was clipped by 0 bases and J by 5 bases, with 8 bases between them. This CDR3 region has 14 residues.

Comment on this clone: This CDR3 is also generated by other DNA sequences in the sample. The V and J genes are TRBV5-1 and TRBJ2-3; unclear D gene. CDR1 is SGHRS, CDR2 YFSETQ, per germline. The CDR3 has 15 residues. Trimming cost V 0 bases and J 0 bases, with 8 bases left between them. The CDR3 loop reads CASSLGSSSTDTQYF. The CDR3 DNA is TGCGCCAGCAGCTTGGGATCCTCTAGCACAGATACGCAGTATTTT.

The CDR3 nucleotides read TGTGCCAGCATTGGACTAGCGGGATCCTACGAGCAGTACTTC. Its protein product is CASIGLAGSYEQYF. The chain links TRBV2 to TRBJ2-7, with TRBD2 identical over 12 bases. The CDR3 is made up of 14 amino acids. V was pared by 7 bases and J by 1 base, with 2 bases of the junction left unmatched. Germline values: CDR1 SNHLY, CDR2 FYNNEI.

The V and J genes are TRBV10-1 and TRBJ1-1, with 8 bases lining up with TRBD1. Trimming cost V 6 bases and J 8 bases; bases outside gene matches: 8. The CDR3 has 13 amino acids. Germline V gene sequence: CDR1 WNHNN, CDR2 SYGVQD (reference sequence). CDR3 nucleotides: TGCGCCAGCAGCCCTGGACAGGGTCTAGAAGCTTTCTTT. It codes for CASSPGQGLEAFF.

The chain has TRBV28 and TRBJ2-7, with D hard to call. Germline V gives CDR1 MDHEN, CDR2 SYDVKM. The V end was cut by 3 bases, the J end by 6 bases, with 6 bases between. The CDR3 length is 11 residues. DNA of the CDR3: TGTGCCAGCAGTTTGAACGTCGAGCAGTACTTC. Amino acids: CASSLNVEQYF.

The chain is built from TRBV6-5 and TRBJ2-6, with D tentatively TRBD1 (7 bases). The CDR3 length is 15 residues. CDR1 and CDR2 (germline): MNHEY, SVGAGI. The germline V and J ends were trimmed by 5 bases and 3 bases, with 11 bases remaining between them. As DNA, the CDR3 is TGTGCCAGCAGTCGGGGGACAGTTGGGGCCAACGTCCTGACTTTC. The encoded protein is CASSRGTVGANVLTF.

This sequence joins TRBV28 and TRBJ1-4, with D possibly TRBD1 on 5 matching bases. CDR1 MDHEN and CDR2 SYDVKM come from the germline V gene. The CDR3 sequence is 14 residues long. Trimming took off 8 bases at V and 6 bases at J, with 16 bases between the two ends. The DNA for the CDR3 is TGTGCCAGCGTTAACCGGGGGGTTTATGAAAAACTGTTTTTT. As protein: CASVNRGVYEKLFF.

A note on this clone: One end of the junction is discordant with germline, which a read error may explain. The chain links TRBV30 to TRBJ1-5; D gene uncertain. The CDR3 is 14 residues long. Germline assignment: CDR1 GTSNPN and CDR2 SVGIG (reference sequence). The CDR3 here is CARRGPLTDQPQHF. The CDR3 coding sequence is TGTGCCCGGAGAGGGCCCCTAACAGATCAGCCCCAGCATTTT.

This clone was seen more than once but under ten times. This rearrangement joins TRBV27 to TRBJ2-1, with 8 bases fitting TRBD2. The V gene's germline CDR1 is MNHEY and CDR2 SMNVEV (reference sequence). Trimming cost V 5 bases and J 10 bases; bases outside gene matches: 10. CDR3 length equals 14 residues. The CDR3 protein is CASSVDSGKGEQFF. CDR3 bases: TGTGCCAGCAGTGTAGATAGCGGGAAGGGCGAGCAGTTCTTC.